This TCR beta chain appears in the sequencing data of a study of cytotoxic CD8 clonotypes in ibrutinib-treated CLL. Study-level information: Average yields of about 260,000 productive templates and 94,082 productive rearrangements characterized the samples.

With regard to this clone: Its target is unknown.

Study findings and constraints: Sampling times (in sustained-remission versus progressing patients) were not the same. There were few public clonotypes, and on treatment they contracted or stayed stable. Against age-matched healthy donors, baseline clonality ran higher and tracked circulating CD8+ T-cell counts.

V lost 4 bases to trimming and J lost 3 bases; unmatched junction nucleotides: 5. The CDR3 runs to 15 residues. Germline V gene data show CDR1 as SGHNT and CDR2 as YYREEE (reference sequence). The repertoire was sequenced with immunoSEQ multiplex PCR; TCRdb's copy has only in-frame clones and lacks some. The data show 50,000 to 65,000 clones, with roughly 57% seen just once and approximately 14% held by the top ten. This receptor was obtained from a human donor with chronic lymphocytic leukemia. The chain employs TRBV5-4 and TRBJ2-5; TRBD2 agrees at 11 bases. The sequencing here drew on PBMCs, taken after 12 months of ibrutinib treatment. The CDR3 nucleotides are TGTGCCAGCAGCCTGGGGACTAGCGGAAAAGAGACCCAGTACTTC. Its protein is CASSLGTSGKETQYF. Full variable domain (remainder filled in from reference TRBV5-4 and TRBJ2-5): ETGVTQSPTHLIKTRGQQVTLRCSSQSGHNTVSWYQQALGQGPQFIFQYYREEENGRGNFPPRFSGLQFPNYSSELNVNALELDDSALYLCASSLGTSGKETQYFGPGTRLLVL.